The 18 T cell receptor beta chains in this list originate from one sample, sequenced in a study of CD8 T cells in Susac syndrome. Reverse transcription of about 0.5 to 1 ug RNA used random hexamers. TCRdb ran MiXCR on the immunoSEQ multiplex PCR reads and lists one entry per CDR3 protein. This sample carries over 150,000 distinct CDR3 sequences, around 94% of them seen once, and the ten largest clones take 0.099%. What was sequenced was CD4+ T cells from PBMCs. These receptors originate from a human donor with Susac syndrome.

The chain is built from TRBV16 and TRBJ1-5, with D possibly being TRBD1 (5 bases). The V and J ends lost 0 bases and 11 bases respectively, with 11 bases between them. CDR3 length: 13 amino acids. Germline CDR1 and CDR2: KGHSY and FQNENV. The CDR3 is CASSQSQGMSQHF. The CDR3 DNA reads TGTGCCAGCAGCCAATCCCAGGGCATGTCCCAGCATTTT.

The chain has TRBV20-1 and TRBJ1-4; D ambiguous. The CDR3 has 14 amino acids. V was pared by 0 bases and J by 3 bases, with 8 bases between. Germline-derived CDR1 and CDR2 are DFQATT and SNEGSKA (reference sequence). CDR3 sequence reads: CSARDGSSNEKLFF. Here the CDR3 DNA reads TGCAGTGCTAGAGATGGCAGCTCTAATGAAAAACTGTTTTTT.

The chain carries TRBV7-8 and TRBJ2-4; TRBD1 matches 8 bases. V shed 1 base and J 1 base; nucleotides not matched to a gene: 9. CDR3 length: 18 amino acids. CDR1 is SGHVS, CDR2 FQNEAQ, per germline. CDR3 amino acids: CASSLERVGQDAKNIQYF. Here the CDR3 DNA reads TGTGCCAGCAGCTTAGAAAGGGTGGGACAGGACGCCAAAAACATTCAGTACTTC.

The chain uses TRBV6-5 and TRBJ1-1, with no clear D. This CDR3 contains 14 residues. V was trimmed by 4 bases and J by 1 base, leaving 10 bases between them. Germline CDR1 reads MNHEY; CDR2 reads SVGAGI. CDR3: CASSSVLGNTEAFF. The CDR3 coding sequence is TGTGCCAGCAGTTCCGTATTGGGGAACACTGAAGCTTTCTTT.

The gene calls are TRBV20-1 and TRBJ2-4; D may be TRBD1 (5 bases). V was clipped by 3 bases and J by 8 bases, with 14 bases between them. CDR1 and CDR2 (germline): DFQATT, SNEGSKA (reference sequence). CDR3 length: 13 residues. DNA of the CDR3: TGCAGTGCTAGGGGGCCCCAACGGGACATTCAGTACTTC. Translated, it gives CSARGPQRDIQYF.

The CDR3 protein is CATSRDGVLQYF. The CDR3 DNA sequence: TGTGCCACCAGCAGAGATGGGGTACTTCAGTACTTC. This sequence joins TRBV15 and TRBJ2-4; D not certain. The length of the CDR3 is 12 residues. Looked up from germline, CDR1 is LNHNV and CDR2 is YYDKDF (reference sequence). Trimming pared 0 bases from V and 11 bases from J, leaving 8 bases between. Filled out from reference TRBV15 and TRBJ2-4, the complete variable domain reads DAMVIQNPRYQVTQFGKPVTLSCSQTLNHNVMYWYQQKSSQAPKLLFHYYDKDFNNEADTPDNFQSRRPNTSFCFLDIRSPGLGDTAMYLCATSRDGVLQYFGAGTRLSVL.

The chain recombines TRBV27 with TRBJ2-5; weak D call: TRBD2 (6 bases). The ends were cut back, 6 bases at V and 2 bases at J, with 16 bases in the middle. Germline V CDR1 and CDR2: MNHEY, SMNVEV (reference sequence). This CDR3 contains 15 residues. This CDR3 is CASRKGTVEQETQYF. The CDR3 region has the DNA TGTGCCAGCAGAAAGGGGACTGTAGAGCAAGAGACCCAGTACTTC.

The chain employs TRBV29-1 and TRBJ2-2; 10 bases are a match to TRBD1. The CDR3 has 15 amino acids. CDR1 and CDR2 from the germline V gene are SQVTM and ANQGSEA. J lost 5 bases, V lost 1 base, and 4 bases had no gene match. The CDR3 here is CSVEGWTGGTGELFF. The CDR3 bases are TGCAGCGTTGAAGGGTGGACAGGGGGAACCGGGGAGCTGTTTTTT.

The chain couples TRBV12-3 or TRBV12-4 to TRBJ1-1; 12 nucleotides agree with TRBD1. The CDR3 length is 13 residues. The V gene end was trimmed by 6 bases and the J gene end by 8 bases; junction bases not matched to a gene: 4. CDR3 protein: CASRSGTGGEAFF. The CDR3 bases are TGTGCCAGCAGGTCCGGGACAGGGGGCGAAGCTTTCTTT.

The chain couples TRBV4-1 to TRBJ1-5; D unresolved. The CDR3 is made up of 15 amino acids. Trimming removed 5 bases from V and 0 bases from J, with 11 bases in between. Germline V gene sequence: CDR1 MGHRA, CDR2 YSYEKL. The CDR3 region has the DNA TGCGCCAGCAGCTCACTAACAGCTAGCAATCAGCCCCAGCATTTT. Translated: CASSSLTASNQPQHF.

The chain recombines TRBV2 with TRBJ2-2; 13 positions match TRBD2. The germline V gene encodes CDR1 SNHLY and CDR2 FYNNEI. This CDR3 has 14 amino acids. V gave up 6 bases and J gave up 5 bases; unmatched junction bases: 0. For the CDR3, the DNA is TGTGCCAGCAGACTAGCGGGAGGGACCGGGGAGCTGTTTTTT. Its protein product is CASRLAGGTGELFF.

The chain employs TRBV7-2 and TRBJ2-5; TRBD2 aligns across 8 bases. Germline V gene data show CDR1 as SGHTA and CDR2 as FQGNSA. V shed 2 bases and J 0 bases; nucleotides not matched to a gene: 5. This CDR3 contains 16 residues. The CDR3 nucleotides read TGTGCCAGCAGCTTATTGTCGGGAGGGTACCAAGAGACCCAGTACTTC. It specifies CASSLLSGGYQETQYF.

This sequence joins TRBV5-1 and TRBJ1-2; 7 bases match TRBD1. Germline V CDR1 and CDR2: SGHRS, YFSETQ. This CDR3 contains 14 residues. V lost 4 bases and J lost 0; bases outside the gene matches: 3. The CDR3 DNA is TGCGCCAGCAGCGGGGGACAGCCTAACTATGGCTACACCTTC. Residues: CASSGGQPNYGYTF.

This clonotype was recorded once. This rearrangement joins TRBV2 to TRBJ2-5; D is undetermined. Germline V CDR1 and CDR2: SNHLY, FYNNEI. V dropped 3 bases and J dropped 1 base, with 6 bases sitting between them. The CDR3 length is 13 residues. CDR3 nucleotides: TGTGCCAGCAGTGATAACAGCCAAGAGACCCAGTACTTC. Translating gives CASSDNSQETQYF.

This rearrangement joins TRBV5-1 to TRBJ1-1; D is possibly TRBD1 (6 bases). The CDR3 is made up of 14 amino acids. V gave up 3 bases and J gave up 0 bases, with 9 bases separating them. CDR1 and CDR2 (germline): SGHRS, YFSETQ. CDR3 DNA sequence: TGCGCCAGCAGCTCCAACAGGGTGAACACTGAAGCTTTCTTT. Its translation: CASSSNRVNTEAFF.

The rearrangement links TRBV30 to TRBJ1-2; 10 nucleotides align to TRBD1. The length of the CDR3 is 14 residues. CDR1 and CDR2 from the germline V gene are GTSNPN and SVGIG (reference sequence). Germline trimming cut 4 bases from V and 5 bases from J; bases unmatched to any gene: 7. CDR3 DNA: TGTGCCTGGACCCGGGACAGGGGTGGATATGGCTACACCTTC. It encodes CAWTRDRGGYGYTF.

This clonotype was seen a single time. The chain recombines TRBV10-3 with TRBJ1-1; D is unclear. CDR3 length equals 14 residues. The V gene's germline CDR1 is ENHRY and CDR2 SYGVKD. The germline V and J ends were trimmed by 0 bases and 1 base, with 6 bases remaining between them. As DNA, the CDR3 is TGTGCCATCAGTGAGTCTTTTGGGAACACTGAAGCTTTCTTT. As protein: CAISESFGNTEAFF.

This chain's CDR3 is CASTLGPGMSSYEQYF. CDR3 bases: TGCGCCAGCACCCTTGGGCCCGGAATGAGCTCCTACGAGCAGTACTTC. The genes are TRBV5-1 and TRBJ2-7; no firm D call. Germline V gives CDR1 SGHRS, CDR2 YFSETQ. V shed 6 bases and J shed 0 bases, with 19 bases lying between them. CDR3 length: 16 residues.